The clone carrying this TCR beta chain came up many times. This specimen belongs to a study of CD8 T cells in ankylosing spondylitis. From the 5' RACE reads, TCRdb called clonotypes with MiXCR, one entry per CDR3 protein. This repertoire shows 150,000 to 200,000 distinct CDR3 sequences, around 13% found once; its top ten account for approximately 11%. Per germline, CDR1 MNHNS and CDR2 SASEGT. Deletions cut 5 bases from V and 4 bases from J, with 12 bases between. The CDR3 length is 14 residues. The sequenced sample was blood, either unsorted or a sorted T cell fraction (not recorded which). This sequence joins TRBV6-1 and TRBJ1-3; D is perhaps TRBD1 (6 bases). The receptor was isolated from a female donor with ankylosing spondylitis or in good health (not recorded which). Written as DNA, the CDR3 is TGTGCCAGCAGTCCCGGACAGATAGGAAACACCATATATTTT. Translating it yields CASSPGQIGNTIYF.